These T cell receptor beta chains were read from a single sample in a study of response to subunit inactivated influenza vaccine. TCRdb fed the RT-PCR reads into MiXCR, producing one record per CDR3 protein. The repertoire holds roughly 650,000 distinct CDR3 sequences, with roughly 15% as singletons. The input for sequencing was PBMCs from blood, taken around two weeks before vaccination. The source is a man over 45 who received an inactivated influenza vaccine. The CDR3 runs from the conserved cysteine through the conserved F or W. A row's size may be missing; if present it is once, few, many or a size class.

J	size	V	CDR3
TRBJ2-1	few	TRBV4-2	CASSQGRDEQFF
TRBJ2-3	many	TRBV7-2	CASSQQGALTDTQYF
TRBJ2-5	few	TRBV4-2	CASSQAASGGQETQYF
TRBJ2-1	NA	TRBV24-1	CATSDLPGLADSSYNEQFF
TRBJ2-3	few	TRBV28	CASSSLGTGSPDTQYF
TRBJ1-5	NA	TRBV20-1	CSARDLGQPQHF
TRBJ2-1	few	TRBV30	CAWSVTDYNEQFF
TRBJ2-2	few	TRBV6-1	CASSTALGQGASGELFF
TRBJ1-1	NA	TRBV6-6	CASTSMGATYTEAFF
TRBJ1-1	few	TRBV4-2	CASSQLDGEAFF
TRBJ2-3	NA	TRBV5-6	CASSYGTSVLTDTQYF
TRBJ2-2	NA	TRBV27	CASRTMTGLGGELFF
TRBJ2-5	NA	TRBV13	CASSGPHRDGETQYF
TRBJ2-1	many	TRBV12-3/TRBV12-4	CASSEAYNEQFF
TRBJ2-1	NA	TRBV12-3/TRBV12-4	CASSPYKTEQFF
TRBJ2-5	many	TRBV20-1	CSAREGRAETQYF
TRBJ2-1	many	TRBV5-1	CASRTFGGGNNEQFF
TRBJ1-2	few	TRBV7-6	CASSLGRRSGYTF
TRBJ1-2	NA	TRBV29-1	CSPTGYTF
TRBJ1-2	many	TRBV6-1	CASSSTGTGVNTF
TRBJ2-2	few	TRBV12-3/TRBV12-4	CASSYDGHGELFF
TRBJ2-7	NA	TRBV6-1	CVSSKTRTGAYEQYF
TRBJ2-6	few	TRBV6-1	CASKNRGLGANVLTF
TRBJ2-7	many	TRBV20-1	CSAIKPGSYEQYF
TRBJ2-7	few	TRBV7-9	CASSFEYEQYF
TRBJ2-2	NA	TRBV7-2	CASSLVRGLDTGELFF
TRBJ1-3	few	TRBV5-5	CASSLFSDSLSGNTIYF